Following are 20 T cell receptor beta chains from one sample sequenced in a study of T-cell reconstitution after alpha-beta-depleted transplantation in children. Unique molecular identifiers were used to barcode this TCRbeta library. TCRdb reanalysed the PCR reads using MiXCR and keeps one entry per CDR3 protein. Here the sample spans roughly 100,000 distinct CDR3 sequences, 6.5% to 8.5% being singletons. The sample was PBMCs from the stem cell graft donor, taken from the stem cell graft. The receptors were gathered from a human donor who donated a stem cell graft to a child with congenital amegakaryocytic thrombocytopenia.

The sample holds many counts of this clonotype. This chain uses TRBV27 with TRBJ2-7, with 10 bases aligning to TRBD2. Trimming took 6 bases from V and 3 from J; bases not matched to a gene: 5. CDR1 and CDR2 from the germline V gene are MNHEY and SMNVEV (reference sequence). The CDR3 has 14 residues. CDR3 nucleotide sequence: TGTGCCAGCAGACCGGGACTAGCGAACTACGAGCAGTACTTC. Protein product: CASRPGLANYEQYF.

As to this clonotype: A read error may produce the germline difference seen at one junction end. V is TRBV20-1 and J is TRBJ1-2; D is unresolved. Looked up from germline, CDR1 is DFQATT and CDR2 is SNEGSKA (reference sequence). The CDR3 sequence is 14 residues long. Written as DNA, the CDR3 is TGCAGTGCTAGAGATATCGCAGGCGCTCGGAGTGACGCCTTC. It codes for CSARDIAGARSDAF.

In its sample, this clonotype was seen many times. The chain employs TRBV20-1 and TRBJ2-5, with 8 bases identical to TRBD2. Germline CDR1 is DFQATT and CDR2 is SNEGSKA (reference sequence). V shed 1 base, J shed 5 bases, and the junction held 9 bases outside the gene matches. The CDR3 length is 15 residues. The CDR3 bases are TGCAGTGCTAGAGGCACCGGGGGGGATGGGGAGACCCAGTACTTC. It codes for CSARGTGGDGETQYF.

As regards this clonotype: A much larger clone sits a single nucleotide away, making a read error possible. The CDR3 protein is CAGSRQGVSYNEQFF. The DNA of the CDR3 is TGTGCCGGCAGCAGACAGGGGGTGTCCTACAATGAGCAGTTCTTC. This chain links TRBV12-3 or TRBV12-4 with TRBJ2-1; 9 bases are a match to TRBD1. The length of the CDR3 is 15 residues.

This clonotype was observed a handful of times. As DNA, the CDR3 is TGTGCCAGCAGTTTAGGGTCAGCTAACACTGAAGCTTTCTTT. Translated: CASSLGSANTEAFF. The rearrangement joins TRBV12-3 or TRBV12-4 to TRBJ1-1; D unclear. CDR3 length equals 14 residues. Trimming took 1 base from V and 2 from J, leaving 8 bases between them.

This clonotype was recorded at least ten times. This chain connects TRBV7-2 to TRBJ2-5, with D hard to call. CDR1 and CDR2 from the germline V gene are SGHTA and FQGNSA. Trimming pared 1 base from V and 2 bases from J, leaving 14 bases between. This CDR3 is 16 amino acids long. The CDR3 region is CASSLVFGYDQETQYF. CDR3 nucleotide sequence: TGTGCCAGCAGCTTAGTTTTTGGGTATGATCAAGAGACCCAGTACTTC.

This clonotype was detected ten times or more. The V call is TRBV12-3 or TRBV12-4, the J call TRBJ1-6; unclear D gene. The CDR3 runs to 15 residues. The V end was cut by 1 base, the J end by 9 bases, with 13 bases between. DNA of the CDR3: TGTGCCAGCAGTTTAGGTCCGCGTCCTTTTTCACCCCTCCACTTT. Translation: CASSLGPRPFSPLHF.

This clonotype was found many times. V gene TRBV28 combines with J gene TRBJ2-1; 7 nucleotides match TRBD2. This CDR3 region has 14 residues. Germline CDR1 MDHEN, CDR2 SYDVKM. J was trimmed by 5 bases and V by 2 bases; bases with no gene match: 3. The CDR3 is CASSLAGANNEQFF. CDR3 nucleotide sequence: TGTGCCAGCAGTTTAGCGGGAGCGAACAATGAGCAGTTCTTC.

This clonotype was observed at least ten times. V gene TRBV15 combines with J gene TRBJ2-5; possible D gene TRBD1, 5 bases. V lost 3 bases and J lost 0, with 5 bases in between. This CDR3 has 13 amino acids. Per germline, CDR1 LNHNV and CDR2 YYDKDF (reference sequence). The CDR3 DNA is TGTGCCACCAGCAGGGACAACCAAGAGACCCAGTACTTC. Its translation is CATSRDNQETQYF.

The chain joins TRBV29-1 to TRBJ2-7; 11 bases match TRBD1. Looked up from germline, CDR1 is SQVTM and CDR2 is ANQGSEA. This CDR3 is built from 14 residues. Unmatched junction bases numbered 7, after V lost 6 bases and J lost 3 bases. The CDR3 nucleotides read TGCAGCGTGGCCGGGACAGGGGGAGTCTACGAGCAGTACTTC. Translating it yields CSVAGTGGVYEQYF.

This sequence joins TRBV18 and TRBJ2-5; TRBD2 agrees at 11 bases. V shed 3 bases and J 2 bases; nucleotides not matched to a gene: 8. The CDR3 contains 17 residues. CDR1 and CDR2 (germline): KGHSH, LQKENI. CDR3 nucleotides: TGTGCCAGCTCACCTCCCCCGGGACTAGCGGTACAAGAGACCCAGTACTTC. It is translated as CASSPPPGLAVQETQYF.

This clonotype showed up many times. The chain links TRBV11-1 to TRBJ2-3, with 10 bases identical to TRBD1. V was pared by 0 bases and J by 2 bases, with 11 bases of the junction left unmatched. Germline assignment: CDR1 SGHAT and CDR2 FQDESV (reference sequence). The CDR3 is 19 residues long. The CDR3 DNA reads TGTGCCAGCAGCTTAGCCGTCCCCGGGACAGGGGCCCTCACAGATACGCAGTATTTT. This codes for CASSLAVPGTGALTDTQYF.

This clonotype has at least ten counts. The chain couples TRBV28 to TRBJ2-4; possibly TRBD1 or TRBD2 for D (5 bases each). This CDR3 contains 13 residues. In germline, CDR1 is MDHEN, CDR2 SYDVKM. V was shortened by 8 bases and J by 6 bases, with 14 bases between the two germline ends. The CDR3 DNA reads as TGTGCCAGCGCCATGAGGGGAAGAAACATTCAGTACTTC. Its translation is CASAMRGRNIQYF.

At least ten counts were recorded for this clonotype. This rearrangement joins TRBV9 to TRBJ1-1; tentative D call: TRBD1 (5 bases). The CDR3 loop spans 14 amino acids. Germline V CDR1 and CDR2: SGDLS, YYNGEE. The ends were cut back, 0 bases at V and 1 base at J, with 7 bases in the middle. Here the CDR3 DNA reads TGTGCCAGCAGCGTAGGCAGGGCGAACACTGAAGCTTTCTTT. Protein: CASSVGRANTEAFF.

This clonotype was counted at least ten times. The rearrangement uses TRBV20-1 and TRBJ2-1, with D unresolved. Germline assignment: CDR1 DFQATT and CDR2 SNEGSKA (reference sequence). The V gene lost 6 bases and the J gene lost 0 bases, with 9 bases spanning the gap. The CDR3 has 13 residues. DNA for the CDR3: TGCAGTGCCTACCCTAGCTCCTACAATGAGCAGTTCTTC. Translated: CSAYPSSYNEQFF.

This clonotype was recorded at least ten times. The chain recombines TRBV5-1 with TRBJ2-2, with D possibly being TRBD1 or TRBD2 (5 bases each). CDR1 SGHRS and CDR2 YFSETQ come from the germline V gene. V was cut by 5 bases and J by 4 bases, with 15 bases left in between. The CDR3 length is 15 residues. CDR3 coding DNA: TGCGCCAGCAGACAGGACCAAGGGAGCACCGGGGAGCTGTTTTTT. Protein sequence: CASRQDQGSTGELFF.

This clonotype showed up many times. The chain is built from TRBV28 and TRBJ2-7, with D perhaps given as TRBD1 or TRBD2 (5 bases each). Germline V lookup: CDR1 MDHEN, CDR2 SYDVKM. The length of the CDR3 is 16 residues. The ends were cut back, 3 bases at V and 0 bases at J, with 15 bases in the middle. The CDR3 nucleotides read TGTGCCAGCAGTTTGGCAGGTCGGGGCAGCTCCTACGAGCAGTACTTC. Protein sequence: CASSLAGRGSSYEQYF.

There are many counts of this clonotype. The chain carries TRBV12-3 or TRBV12-4 and TRBJ2-5; TRBD1 matches at 7 bases. This CDR3 has 13 amino acids. The V segment lost 8 bases and the J segment 3 bases; nucleotides outside the gene matches: 6. CDR3 nucleotide sequence: TGTGCCAGCGGGGACAGCACTAAAGAGACCCAGTACTTC. This translates into CASGDSTKETQYF.

The sample holds many counts of this clonotype. The chain is built from TRBV11-2 and TRBJ2-7, with TRBD2 matching over 7 bases. Germline-derived CDR1 and CDR2 are SGHAT and FQNNGV. The CDR3 runs to 15 residues. J lost 0 bases, V lost 7 bases, and 9 bases had no gene match. CDR3 coding DNA: TGTGCCAGCACCACGGGGGGACTGGGCTCCTACGAGCAGTACTTC. Its protein is CASTTGGLGSYEQYF.

This clonotype was recorded at least ten times. The chain combines TRBV5-1 with TRBJ1-2; 10 bases fit TRBD1. Germline CDR1 and CDR2: SGHRS and YFSETQ. V gave up 6 bases and J gave up 4 bases; unmatched junction bases: 9. This CDR3 region has 15 residues. The CDR3 DNA sequence: TGCGCCAGCACCCCTCAGACAGGGGGCGGCTATGGCTACACCTTC. Encoded protein: CASTPQTGGGYGYTF.